This is a list of T cell receptor beta chains from one sample in a study of T cell responses to AZD1222 COVID-19 vaccine. TCRdb's table, derived via immunoSEQ multiplex PCR, lists solely in-frame clones and lacks some. The repertoire holds 150,000 or so clones, with approximately 88% as singletons. Sequenced material: peripheral blood, taken on day 0 of AZD1222 vaccination. These receptors all come from an adult in good health. Each CDR3 is given with its conserved first and last residue. Size is omitted from some rows. Given values are once, few, many or a class for expanded clones.

v_gene	j_gene	abundance	CDR3aa
TRBV7-2	TRBJ2-1	NA	CASSPGTSGGRNEQFF
TRBV5-8	TRBJ2-5	NA	CASSNGTSGAQETQYF
TRBV11-3	TRBJ2-1	NA	CASSLEQGGYNEQFF
TRBV3-1/TRBV3-2	TRBJ2-7	NA	CASSARYEQYF
TRBV5-6	TRBJ2-7	NA	CASSLDSFLYF
TRBV7-2	TRBJ1-1	NA	CASSLAWRGLGNTEAFF
TRBV3-1/TRBV3-2	TRBJ1-2	NA	CASSPGPTFRYGYTF
TRBV4-2	TRBJ2-1	NA	CASSQGRTRTSGGNEQFF
TRBV4-2	TRBJ1-4	NA	CASSQSRRENEKLFF
TRBV4-1	TRBJ2-3	once	CASSPDGPTDTQYF
TRBV7-9	TRBJ2-2	NA	CASARGGTGELFF
TRBV5-4	TRBJ1-3	NA	CASGRVGNTIYF
TRBV3-1/TRBV3-2	TRBJ2-7	NA	CASSQEYEQYF
TRBV6-5	TRBJ1-6	NA	CASSLQGRRNSPLHF
TRBV7-9	TRBJ2-1	NA	CASSPRGAAYNEQFF
TRBV18	TRBJ1-1	NA	CASSPLGTNTEAFF
TRBV29-1	TRBJ2-4	NA	CSVGEEEPAAF
TRBV2	TRBJ1-5	few	CASNRDRGYQPQHF
TRBV7-9	TRBJ2-7	NA	CASSLGGSGLEQYF
TRBV5-1	TRBJ2-5	NA	CASSWGPDQETQYF
TRBV7-2	TRBJ1-5	once	CASSLNLVQPQHF
TRBV19	TRBJ1-5	NA	CASSLTGVEQPQHF
TRBV2	TRBJ1-3	NA	CASVQGIGNTIYF
TRBV19	TRBJ1-2	NA	CASSIGSHIPYGYTF
TRBV3-1/TRBV3-2	TRBJ2-1	NA	CASSQEVGRQGKKQFF
TRBV5-1	TRBJ1-6	NA	CASSLVGPDNSPLHF
TRBV18	TRBJ2-7	NA	CASSANHRDLRDEQYF
TRBV9	TRBJ2-3	NA	CASSVGLAGSATDTQYF
TRBV18	TRBJ1-6	NA	CASSPNRGTAVNSPLHF
TRBV9	TRBJ2-3	few	CASSVSALPGDTQYF
TRBV27	TRBJ1-1	NA	CASSFGPELMNTEAFF
TRBV5-6	TRBJ2-7	NA	CASSLVAGGKSYEQYF
TRBV28	TRBJ2-3	NA	CASSSRGLALSGTDTQYF
TRBV6-2/TRBV6-3	TRBJ1-6	NA	CASSYSRSGSSPLHF
TRBV3-1/TRBV3-2	TRBJ2-7	NA	CASSSGTEQYF
TRBV5-6	TRBJ2-7	NA	CASSWKDRGYEQYF
TRBV28	TRBJ1-4	few	CASSLPQGSGEKLFF
TRBV18	TRBJ1-1	NA	CASSPSETHGEAFF
TRBV19	TRBJ1-2	NA	CASSIRHHGYTF
TRBV4-2	TRBJ2-2	NA	CASSQYPDTNTGELFF
TRBV12-3/TRBV12-4	TRBJ2-5	once	CASSTASQETQYF
TRBV6-5	TRBJ1-1	few	CASSSAQGGEAFF
TRBV5-6	TRBJ1-2	NA	CASSLRQGAHYGYTF
TRBV7-9	TRBJ1-2	NA	CASRDRGPPYGYTF
TRBV7-3	TRBJ2-7	NA	CASSPSGLKGDEQYF
TRBV18	TRBJ1-2	NA	CASSPLGTGGEDGYTF
TRBV29-1	TRBJ2-2	NA	CSVSGTGLTGELFF
TRBV9	TRBJ1-1	NA	CASSDRQYGEAFF
TRBV7-9	TRBJ2-5	NA	CASSLGFGGGAQETQYF
TRBV7-3	TRBJ1-1	NA	CASSNNLNTEAFF
TRBV19	TRBJ2-7	few	CASSAPPGRPGTYEQYF
TRBV19	TRBJ2-7	NA	CASRSGPLTGSEQYF
TRBV7-3	TRBJ2-5	NA	CASSLGTMYQETQYF
TRBV5-8	TRBJ2-3	NA	CASSWRDTQYF